The 29 T cell receptor beta chains reported below all come from one sample, sequenced in a study of blood T cell repertoires in COVID-19. Generated by immunoSEQ multiplex PCR, the TCRdb table keeps only in-frame clones and is missing some. The sample lists about 210,000 clones; around 80% were seen once. The sequenced material came from peripheral blood. Receptor source: a man aged 55 to 70 with acute or convalescent COVID-19.

The genes are TRBV12-5 and TRBJ1-4; 9 bases agree with TRBD1. J gave up 5 bases and V 2 bases, and 0 bases lay outside the gene matches. This CDR3 region has 14 residues. CDR1 is LGHNT, CDR2 FRNRAP, per germline. Written as DNA, the CDR3 is TGTGCTAGTGGTTTGACAGGGGGCAATGAAAAACTGTTTTTT. Encoded protein: CASGLTGGNEKLFF. Supplemented by reference TRBV12-5 and TRBJ1-4, the full variable domain reads DARVTQTPRHKVTEMGQEVTMRCQPILGHNTVFWYRQTMMQGLELLAYFRNRAPLDDSGMPKDRFSAEMPDATLATLKIQPSEPRDSAVYFCASGLTGGNEKLFFGSGTQLSVL.

CDR3 sequence: CASSRPGLPTYEQYF. CDR3 DNA: TGTGCCAGCAGCCGACCGGGACTCCCAACCTACGAGCAGTACTTC. The chain is built from TRBV28 and TRBJ2-7; D is perhaps TRBD2 (6 bases). Germline V CDR1 and CDR2: MDHEN, SYDVKM. The CDR3 has 15 amino acids. Trimming removed 6 bases from V and 2 bases from J, with 17 bases in between.

The CDR3 spells CASSLMAATNYGYTF. CDR3 coding DNA: TGTGCCAGCAGCTTGATGGCAGCGACTAACTATGGCTACACCTTC. This chain connects TRBV5-8 to TRBJ1-2, with D hard to call. Germline loops: CDR1 SGHTS, CDR2 YDEGEE. The CDR3 extends over 15 amino acids. V lost 1 base, J lost 0 bases, and 10 bases lay in between.

This sequence joins TRBV3-1 (or the pseudogene TRBV3-2) and TRBJ2-7, with D possibly TRBD1 on 5 matching bases. CDR3 length: 13 amino acids. Germline CDR1 is LGHDT and CDR2 is YNNKEL (reference sequence). Trimming took off 1 base at V and 5 bases at J, with 9 bases between the two ends. CDR3 nucleotides: TGTGCCAGCAGCCAAGTAGTAGGGGACGAGCAGTACTTC. Translation gives CASSQVVGDEQYF.

This clone was seen just once. The CDR3 DNA follows: TGTGCCAGCAGCTTGGCAGCGGAAGTCTATGGCTACACCTTC. Amino acids: CASSLAAEVYGYTF. This chain connects TRBV5-8 to TRBJ1-2, with D unclear. Deletions cut 0 bases from V and 4 bases from J, with 10 bases between. The CDR3 length is 14 residues. CDR1 is SGHTS, CDR2 YDEGEE, per germline.

The chain links TRBV28 to TRBJ2-7; 10 bases map to TRBD1. Germline V gives CDR1 MDHEN, CDR2 SYDVKM. The CDR3 runs 14 residues. V lost 2 bases to trimming and J lost 3 bases; unmatched junction nucleotides: 1. CDR3 sequence reads: CASSLGTGVYEQYF. The DNA for the CDR3 is TGTGCCAGCAGTTTAGGGACAGGGGTCTACGAGCAGTACTTC.

The rearrangement links TRBV5-4 to TRBJ2-1, with a weak D call TRBD2 (6 bases). This CDR3 spans 16 amino acids. V was pared by 7 bases and J by 0 bases, with 17 bases between. The V gene's germline CDR1 is SGHNT and CDR2 YYREEE (reference sequence). CDR3 in amino acids: CASAPEGRHSYNEQFF. For the CDR3, the DNA is TGTGCCAGCGCCCCGGAGGGGCGACACTCCTACAATGAGCAGTTCTTC.

V gene TRBV19 combines with J gene TRBJ1-5; possibly TRBD1 for D (5 bases). Trimming took off 5 bases at V and 1 base at J, with 9 bases between the two ends. The CDR3 runs to 14 residues. Germline lookup yields CDR1 LNHDA and CDR2 SQIVND (reference sequence). This chain's CDR3 is CASSPRQSNQPQHF. For the CDR3, the DNA is TGTGCCAGTAGTCCCCGACAGAGCAATCAGCCCCAGCATTTT. Supplemented by reference TRBV19 and TRBJ1-5, the full variable domain reads DGGITQSPKYLFRKEGQNVTLSCEQNLNHDAMYWYRQDPGQGLRLIYYSQIVNDFQKGDIAEGYSVSREKKESFPLTVTSAQKNPTAFYLCASSPRQSNQPQHFGDGTRLSIL.

This clone appeared a few times. Written as DNA, the CDR3 is TGTGCCAGCAGTTATGCGGGGTACGGGGCCAACGTCCTGACTTTC. As protein: CASSYAGYGANVLTF. The gene calls are TRBV5-5 and TRBJ2-6; a possible D gene is TRBD2 (6 bases). This CDR3 has 15 residues. CDR1 and CDR2 from the germline V gene are SGHKS and YYEKEE (reference sequence). Trimming cost V 5 bases and J 4 bases, with 13 bases left between them.

This clone was counted a single time. This chain joins TRBV18 and TRBJ2-3; D is possibly TRBD2 (6 bases). V lost 0 bases and J lost 1, with 8 bases in between. Germline CDR1 is KGHSH and CDR2 is LQKENI. This CDR3 comprises 15 residues. Here the CDR3 reads CASSPPGGGTDTQYF. CDR3 DNA sequence: TGTGCCAGCTCACCACCGGGCGGGGGCACAGATACGCAGTATTTT.

The chain joins TRBV27 to TRBJ2-7; TRBD2 is a possible D gene (5 bases). V lost 5 bases and J lost 3, with 17 bases in between. Germline CDR1 is MNHEY and CDR2 is SMNVEV (reference sequence). CDR3 length equals 15 residues. CDR3 nucleotide sequence: TGTGCCAGCAGTCCCACTATCGCCGGGGTCTACGAGCAGTACTTC. Its translation is CASSPTIAGVYEQYF.

This clone was picked up one time. This rearrangement joins TRBV6-5 to TRBJ1-1; D is possibly TRBD1 (6 bases). In germline, CDR1 is MNHEY, CDR2 SVGAGI. The CDR3 loop spans 13 amino acids. Trimming left V 4 bases short and J 8 bases short, with 14 bases between. Here the CDR3 reads CASSFLRGREAFF. CDR3 DNA sequence: TGTGCCAGCAGTTTTCTCAGGGGAAGGGAAGCTTTCTTT.

The genes are TRBV28 and TRBJ2-7, with a tentative D call TRBD2 (6 bases). Trimming stripped 5 bases from V and 6 bases from J, with 17 bases between. The CDR3 covers 14 residues. Germline-derived CDR1 and CDR2 are MDHEN and SYDVKM. CDR3 in amino acids: CASSPLRAGSEQYF. In nucleotides, the CDR3 is TGTGCCAGCAGTCCCTTAAGGGCGGGGAGCGAGCAGTACTTC.

This chain links TRBV25-1 with TRBJ1-5; 12 bases align to TRBD1. CDR3 length equals 15 residues. Germline lookup yields CDR1 MGHDK and CDR2 SYGVNS. Losses at the gene ends were 4 bases for V and 6 bases for J; bases not matched to a gene: 4. CDR3 DNA: TGTGCCAGCAGTGGCGGGACAGGGGGCCTTCAGCCCCAGCATTTT. This sequence encodes CASSGGTGGLQPQHF.

V is TRBV15 and J is TRBJ1-2; D is undetermined. This CDR3 comprises 13 residues. Trimming took off 0 bases at V and 5 bases at J, with 7 bases between the two ends. CDR1 and CDR2 from the germline V gene are LNHNV and YYDKDF (reference sequence). DNA for the CDR3: TGTGCCACCAGCAGAGATCTCGGGTATGGCTACACCTTC. It is translated as CATSRDLGYGYTF.

The CDR3 sequence is CAARDRGLSGNTIYF. DNA of the CDR3: TGTGCCGCCCGGGACAGGGGACTCTCTGGAAACACCATATATTTT. This chain joins TRBV19 and TRBJ1-3, with 10 nucleotides matching TRBD1. Germline trimming cut 11 bases from V and 0 bases from J; bases unmatched to any gene: 7. CDR1 is LNHDA and CDR2 is SQIVND in the germline V gene (reference sequence). CDR3 length: 15 residues.

The chain links TRBV7-8 to TRBJ1-6, with D unresolved. Trimming stripped 1 base from V and 9 bases from J, with 10 bases between. The CDR3 consists of 14 residues. From germline, CDR1 is SGHVS and CDR2 FQNEAQ. The CDR3 loop reads CASSLVQTSSPLHF. CDR3 bases: TGTGCCAGCAGCTTAGTACAAACTAGTTCACCCCTCCACTTT.

This clone occurred once. The rearrangement uses TRBV5-1 and TRBJ2-1; TRBD2 might be the D (6 bases). CDR1 and CDR2 from the germline V gene are SGHRS and YFSETQ. The CDR3 is 17 residues long. V lost 1 base and J 2 bases, leaving 16 bases between the germline ends. CDR3 in DNA: TGCGCCAGCAGCTTGTCGTCTAAAGGACTAACCTACAATGAGCAGTTCTTC. Translated: CASSLSSKGLTYNEQFF.

CDR3 protein: CASSPQAGQGYNEQFF. CDR3 DNA sequence: TGTGCCAGCTCACCACAAGCGGGACAGGGCTACAATGAGCAGTTCTTC. This chain joins TRBV18 and TRBJ2-1; 9 nucleotides line up with TRBD1. Trimming took 1 base from V and 3 from J; bases not matched to a gene: 4. The germline gives CDR1 KGHSH, CDR2 LQKENI. This CDR3 comprises 16 residues.

The J gene is TRBJ2-7, the V gene TRBV6-4; 8 nucleotides match TRBD2. Germline-derived CDR1 and CDR2 are MRHNA and SNTAGT. J lost 5 bases, V lost 6 bases, and 6 bases had no gene match. This CDR3 region has 13 residues. In DNA form, the CDR3 reads TGTGCCAGCAGAAGCGGGAGCCGTCACGAGCAGTACTTC. Amino acid sequence: CASRSGSRHEQYF.

V usage is TRBV6-2 or TRBV6-3 and J usage is TRBJ2-7; the match to TRBD2 covers 8 bases. CDR1 and CDR2 (germline): MNHEY, SVGEGT. Trimming removed 0 bases from V and 3 bases from J; junction bases left unmatched: 7. This CDR3 is built from 16 residues. CDR3 bases: TGTGCCAGCAGTTACTCAGGGGGACTAGTCCACTACGAGCAGTACTTC. Residues: CASSYSGGLVHYEQYF.

This chain links TRBV6-5 with TRBJ1-2; tentatively, D is TRBD1 (5 bases). This CDR3 is built from 15 residues. V lost 2 bases, J lost 5 bases, and 15 bases lay in between. The V gene's germline CDR1 is MNHEY and CDR2 SVGAGI. CDR3 loop: CASSYDVGGGYGYTF. The CDR3 DNA reads TGTGCCAGCAGTTACGACGTGGGGGGAGGGTATGGCTACACCTTC.

J is TRBJ2-7 and V is TRBV11-3; 11 nucleotides line up with TRBD2. This CDR3 contains 14 residues. Per the germline V gene, CDR1 is SGHNT and CDR2 is YENEEA. V lost 5 bases to trimming and J lost 3 bases; unmatched junction nucleotides: 3. The CDR3 loop reads CASSPGLADYEQYF. CDR3 bases: TGTGCCAGCAGCCCGGGACTAGCGGACTACGAGCAGTACTTC.

CDR3 sequence reads: CASPLWREREQFF. In DNA form, the CDR3 reads TGTGCCAGCCCCCTTTGGCGGGAGAGGGAGCAGTTCTTC. This rearrangement joins TRBV4-2 to TRBJ2-1, with 7 bases that match TRBD2. With V trimmed by 8 bases and J by 10 bases, 11 bases remained unmatched. Per germline, CDR1 LGHNA and CDR2 YNFKEQ. The CDR3 extends over 13 amino acids.

The chain links TRBV9 to TRBJ1-5; TRBD1 matches at 7 bases. This CDR3 spans 14 amino acids. Germline-derived CDR1 and CDR2 are SGDLS and YYNGEE. With V trimmed by 3 bases and J by 2 bases, 2 bases remained unmatched. The CDR3 DNA sequence: TGTGCCAGCAGCGCTACAGGGGGCAATCAGCCCCAGCATTTT. Residues: CASSATGGNQPQHF.

This sequence joins TRBV27 and TRBJ2-7; 9 bases map to TRBD1. Germline CDR1 reads MNHEY; CDR2 reads SMNVEV (reference sequence). There are 15 residues in the CDR3. J was trimmed by 3 bases and V by 4 bases; bases with no gene match: 7. The CDR3 spells CASSSPTGGGYEQYF. The CDR3 DNA reads TGTGCCAGCAGTTCCCCCACAGGGGGCGGCTACGAGCAGTACTTC.

The chain has TRBV5-1 and TRBJ2-3; TRBD2 matches at 15 bases. The germline V gene has CDR1 SGHRS and CDR2 YFSETQ. The CDR3 covers 18 residues. The V gene end was trimmed by 4 bases and the J gene end by 1 base; junction bases not matched to a gene: 7. Here the CDR3 DNA reads TGCGCCAGCAGCAAACCGGGACTAGCGGGAGGTGGCACAGATACGCAGTATTTT. Its protein product is CASSKPGLAGGGTDTQYF.

The chain employs TRBV6-5 and TRBJ2-3; 9 bases agree with TRBD2. CDR3 size: 15 residues. Germline assignment: CDR1 MNHEY and CDR2 SVGAGI. After removal of 6 bases from V and 3 bases from J, the junction contained 7 bases not matched to a gene. The CDR3 DNA is TGTGCCAGCAGCCTAGCGGGGAGAGGAACAGATACGCAGTATTTT. Its translation is CASSLAGRGTDTQYF.

This chain links TRBV10-2 with TRBJ1-2; D is unresolved. The CDR3 totals 13 residues. CDR1 is WSHSY and CDR2 is SAAADI in the germline V gene. Trimming removed 8 bases from V and 4 bases from J, with 14 bases in between. The CDR3 coding sequence is TGCGCCAGCTCGGCCCCAGGTCCCTATGGCTACACCTTC. Residues: CASSAPGPYGYTF.